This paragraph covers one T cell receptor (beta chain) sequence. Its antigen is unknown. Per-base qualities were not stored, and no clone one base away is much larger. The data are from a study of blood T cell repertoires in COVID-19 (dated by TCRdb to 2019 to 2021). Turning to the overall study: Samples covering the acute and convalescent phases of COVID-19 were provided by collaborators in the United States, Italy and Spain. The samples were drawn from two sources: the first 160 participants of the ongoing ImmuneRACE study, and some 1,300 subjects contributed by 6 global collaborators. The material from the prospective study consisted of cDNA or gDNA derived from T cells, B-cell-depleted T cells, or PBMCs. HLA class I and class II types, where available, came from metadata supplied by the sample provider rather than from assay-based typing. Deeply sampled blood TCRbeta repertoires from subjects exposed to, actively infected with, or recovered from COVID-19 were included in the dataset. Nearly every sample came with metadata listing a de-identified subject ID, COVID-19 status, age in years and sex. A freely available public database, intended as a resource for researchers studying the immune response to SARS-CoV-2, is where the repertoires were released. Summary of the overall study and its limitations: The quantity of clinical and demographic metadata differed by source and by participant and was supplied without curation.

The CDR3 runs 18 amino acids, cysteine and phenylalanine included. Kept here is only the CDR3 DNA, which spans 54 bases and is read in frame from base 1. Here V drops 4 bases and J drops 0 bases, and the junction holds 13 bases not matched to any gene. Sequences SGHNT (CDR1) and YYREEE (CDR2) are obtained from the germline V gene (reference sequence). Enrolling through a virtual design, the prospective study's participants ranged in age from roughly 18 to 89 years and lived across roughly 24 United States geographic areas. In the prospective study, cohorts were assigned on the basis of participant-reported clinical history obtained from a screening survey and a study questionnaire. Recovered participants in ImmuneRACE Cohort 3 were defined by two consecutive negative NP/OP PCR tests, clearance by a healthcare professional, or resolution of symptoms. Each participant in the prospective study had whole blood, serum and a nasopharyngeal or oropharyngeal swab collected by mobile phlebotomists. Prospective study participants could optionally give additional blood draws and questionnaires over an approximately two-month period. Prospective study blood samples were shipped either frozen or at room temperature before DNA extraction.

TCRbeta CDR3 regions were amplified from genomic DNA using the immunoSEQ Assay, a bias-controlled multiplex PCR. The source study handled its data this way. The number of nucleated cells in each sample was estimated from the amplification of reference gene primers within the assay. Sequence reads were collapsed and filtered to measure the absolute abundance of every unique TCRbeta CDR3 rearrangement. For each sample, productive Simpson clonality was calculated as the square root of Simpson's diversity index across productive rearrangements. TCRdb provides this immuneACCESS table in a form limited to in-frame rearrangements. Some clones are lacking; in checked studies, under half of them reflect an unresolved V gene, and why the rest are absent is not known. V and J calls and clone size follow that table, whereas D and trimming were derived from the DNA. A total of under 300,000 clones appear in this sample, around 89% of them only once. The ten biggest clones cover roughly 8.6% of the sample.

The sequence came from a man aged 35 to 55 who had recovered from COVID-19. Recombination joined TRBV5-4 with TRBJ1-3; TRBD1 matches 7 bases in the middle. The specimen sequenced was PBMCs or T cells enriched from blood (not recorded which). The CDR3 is CASSVRRRQGTSGNTIYF. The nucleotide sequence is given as TGTGCCAGCAGCGTAAGGCGACGACAGGGAACCTCTGGAAACACCATATATTTT.